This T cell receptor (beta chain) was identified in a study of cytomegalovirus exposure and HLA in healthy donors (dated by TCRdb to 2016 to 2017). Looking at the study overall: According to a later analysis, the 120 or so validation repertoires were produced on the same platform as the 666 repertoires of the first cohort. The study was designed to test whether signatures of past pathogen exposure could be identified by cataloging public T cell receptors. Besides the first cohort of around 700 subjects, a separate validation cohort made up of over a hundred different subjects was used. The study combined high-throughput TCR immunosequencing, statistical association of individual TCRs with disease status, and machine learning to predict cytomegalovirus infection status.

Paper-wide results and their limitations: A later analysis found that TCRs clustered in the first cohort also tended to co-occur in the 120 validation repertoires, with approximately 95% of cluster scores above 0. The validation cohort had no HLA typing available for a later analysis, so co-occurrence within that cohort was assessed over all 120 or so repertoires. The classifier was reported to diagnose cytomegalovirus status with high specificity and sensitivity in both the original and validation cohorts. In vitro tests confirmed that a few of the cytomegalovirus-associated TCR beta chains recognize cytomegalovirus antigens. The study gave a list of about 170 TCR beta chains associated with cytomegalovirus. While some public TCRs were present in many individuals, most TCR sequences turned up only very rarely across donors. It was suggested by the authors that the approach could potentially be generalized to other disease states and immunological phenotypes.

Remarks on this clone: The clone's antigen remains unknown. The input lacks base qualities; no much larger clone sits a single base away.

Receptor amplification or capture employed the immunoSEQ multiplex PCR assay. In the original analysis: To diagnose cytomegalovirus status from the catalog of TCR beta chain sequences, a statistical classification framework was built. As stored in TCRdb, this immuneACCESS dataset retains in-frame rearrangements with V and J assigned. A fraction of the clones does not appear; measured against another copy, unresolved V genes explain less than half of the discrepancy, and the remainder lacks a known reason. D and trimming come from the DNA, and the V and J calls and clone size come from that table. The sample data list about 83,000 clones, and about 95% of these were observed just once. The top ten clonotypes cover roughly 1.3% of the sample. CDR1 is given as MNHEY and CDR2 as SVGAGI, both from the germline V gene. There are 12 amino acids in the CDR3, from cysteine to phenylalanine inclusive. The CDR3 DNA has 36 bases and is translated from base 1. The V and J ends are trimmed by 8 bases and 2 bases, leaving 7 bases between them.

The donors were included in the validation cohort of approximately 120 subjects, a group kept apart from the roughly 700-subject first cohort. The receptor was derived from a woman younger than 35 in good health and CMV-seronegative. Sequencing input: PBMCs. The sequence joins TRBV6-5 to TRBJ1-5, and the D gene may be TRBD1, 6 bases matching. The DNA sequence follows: TGTGCCAGCCGACAGGGCAATCAGCCCCAGCATTTT. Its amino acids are CASRQGNQPQHF.